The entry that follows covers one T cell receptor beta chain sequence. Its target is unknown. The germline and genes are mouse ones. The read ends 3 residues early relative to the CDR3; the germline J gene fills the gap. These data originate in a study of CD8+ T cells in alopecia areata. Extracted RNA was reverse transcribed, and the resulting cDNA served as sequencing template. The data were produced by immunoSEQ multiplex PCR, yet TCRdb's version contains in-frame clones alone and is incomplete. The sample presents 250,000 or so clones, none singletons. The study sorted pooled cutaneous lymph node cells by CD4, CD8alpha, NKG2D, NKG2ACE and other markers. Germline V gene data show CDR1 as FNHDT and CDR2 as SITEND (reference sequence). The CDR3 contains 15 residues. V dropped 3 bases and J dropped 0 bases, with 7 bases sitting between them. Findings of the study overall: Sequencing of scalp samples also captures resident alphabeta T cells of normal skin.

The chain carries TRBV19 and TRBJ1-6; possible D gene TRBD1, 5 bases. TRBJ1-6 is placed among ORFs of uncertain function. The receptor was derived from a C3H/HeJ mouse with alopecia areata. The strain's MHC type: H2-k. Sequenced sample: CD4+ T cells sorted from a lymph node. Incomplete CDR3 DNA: TGTGCCAGCAGTAAGGGGTATTCCTATAATTCGCCC. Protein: CASSKGYSYNSP. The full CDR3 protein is CASSKGYSYNSPLYF.